The 21 T cell receptor gamma chains below come from one sample, sequenced in a study of gamma delta lymphoproliferative disorders and STAT genes (dated by TCRdb to between 2017 and 2018). For TCR sequencing, genomic DNA was taken from peripheral blood mononuclear cells isolated from both patients and controls. The library came from multiplex PCR. Sequencing took place on an Illumina MiSeq. In TCRdb, clones were called once more from the public reads by CATT, and rows of identical DNA were later combined. The sample has 1,200 or so gamma-chain clones on record, about 10% of them singletons. The ten most abundant clones make up 85% to 90% of the sample. Sequencing was carried out using blood. The origin of the receptors is a human donor with gamma-delta T-cell large granular lymphocyte leukemia.

A word on this clone: Other DNA sequences in this specimen translate into the identical CDR3. J is TRGJ1 or TRGJ2 and V is TRGV3. This CDR3 region has 16 residues. J was trimmed by 7 bases and V by 0 bases; bases with no gene match: 15. CDR1 and CDR2 from the germline V gene are VTNTFY and YDVSTARD (reference sequence). This chain's CDR3 is CATWDRRGIARYKKLF. As DNA, the CDR3 is TGTGCCACCTGGGACAGGCGTGGGATAGCGCGATATAAGAAACTCTTT.

This clone has just a few counts. This chain uses TRGV2 with TRGJ1 or TRGJ2. The V segment lost 0 bases and the J segment 1 base; nucleotides outside the gene matches: 6. Germline CDR1 reads EGSNGY; CDR2 reads YDSYNSKV. The CDR3 spans 15 residues. The CDR3 coding sequence is TGTGCCACCTGGGACGGGCTGTCAAATTATTATAAGAAACTCTTT. Translation: CATWDGLSNYYKKLF.

This chain uses TRGV10 with TRGJP1. TRGV10 is reported as an ORF; its role is uncertain. Unmatched junction bases numbered 13, after V lost 8 bases and J lost 0 bases. CDR3 size: 17 residues. CDR3: CAAWDLHRHTTGWFKIF. CDR3 DNA: TGTGCTGCGTGGGACCTCCATCGCCATACCACTGGTTGGTTCAAGATATTT.

This clone was recorded a few times. The chain employs TRGV4 and TRGJ1 or TRGJ2. The germline V gene encodes CDR1 EGSTGY and CDR2 YDSYTSSV. Trimming at V came to 3 bases and at J to 0 bases, leaving 14 bases not matched to a gene. The CDR3 has 17 residues. The CDR3 DNA reads as TGTGCCACCTGGGATAAGTTATCAGGATTGAATTATTATAAGAAACTCTTT. It translates to CATWDKLSGLNYYKKLF.

By share of the sample, this clone is medium-sized. No DNA is shown, since the ends of the CDR3 on it are uncertain; the CDR3 is the one TCRdb lists. The chain joins TRGV11 to TRGJP1. TRGV11 is given ORF status, its function remaining uncertain. 15 amino acids form the CDR3, both terminal residues included. CDR3 amino acids: CTTVPAGLTGWFKIF.

This clone is large by share. The V gene is TRGV3, the J gene TRGJP1. The germline V gene has CDR1 VTNTFY and CDR2 YDVSTARD (reference sequence). V lost 9 bases, J lost 6 bases, and 10 bases stayed unmatched. The CDR3 has 13 amino acids. CDR3 sequence reads: CATQPGAGWFKIF. In DNA, the CDR3 is TGTGCCACCCAGCCCGGGGCTGGTTGGTTCAAGATATTT.

The V call is TRGV11, the J call TRGJ1 or TRGJ2. TRGV11 is an ORF, with its function uncertain. The CDR3 extends over 11 amino acids. With V trimmed by 13 bases and J by 10 bases, 13 bases remained unmatched. This chain's CDR3 is CACGGLWKKLF. Here the CDR3 DNA reads TGTGCCTGTGGAGGATTGTGGAAGAAACTCTTT.

This clone has more than one count but fewer than ten. The CDR3 loop reads CATWGIENYYKKLF. The CDR3 DNA reads as TGTGCCACCTGGGGGATTGAGAATTATTATAAGAAACTCTTT. The rearrangement links TRGV8 to TRGJ1 or TRGJ2. The V gene end was trimmed by 5 bases and the J gene end by 0 bases; junction bases not matched to a gene: 7. Germline V lookup: CDR1 VENAVY, CDR2 YDSYNSRV. This CDR3 comprises 14 residues.

V is TRGV9 and J is TRGJ1 or TRGJ2. V dropped 2 bases and J dropped 6; count of bases not matched to a gene: 4. Germline CDR1 and CDR2: GITISATS and ISYDGTV (reference sequence). CDR3 length: 12 residues. CDR3 protein: CALWEEGYKKLF. CDR3 sequence (DNA): TGTGCCTTGTGGGAGGAGGGTTATAAGAAACTCTTT.

V and J are TRGV2 and TRGJ1 or TRGJ2. The CDR3 totals 16 residues. V was pared by 2 bases and J by 0 bases, with 10 bases of the junction left unmatched. Germline V gives CDR1 EGSNGY, CDR2 YDSYNSKV. CDR3 bases: TGTGCCACCTGGGACGAGCCCCGAACGAATTATTATAAGAAACTCTTT. Translation gives CATWDEPRTNYYKKLF.

Remarks on this clone: It differs at one base from a far larger clone, so likely a read error. This sample also contains other DNA sequences that code for the same CDR3. The gene calls are TRGV9 and TRGJ1 or TRGJ2. The germline CDR1 and CDR2 sequences are GITISATS and ISYDGTV (reference sequence). The CDR3 consists of 10 residues. CDR3 sequence (DNA): TGTGCCTTGTGGGAGGTGTGGAAACTTTTT. It translates to CALWEVWKLF.

This clone was recorded only once. The gene calls are TRGV2 and TRGJP2. Trimming cost V 3 bases and J 10 bases; bases outside gene matches: 11. Germline CDR1 EGSNGY, CDR2 YDSYNSKV. This CDR3 comprises 14 residues. This chain's CDR3 is CATWDPSRRWIKTF. CDR3 DNA: TGTGCCACCTGGGACCCTTCAAGGCGTTGGATCAAGACGTTT.

With respect to this clone: This may be a read error, as it is one base from a much larger clone. It is unclear where the CDR3 begins or ends on the DNA, so no DNA is shown, and the CDR3 is as TCRdb lists it. V and J are TRGV11 and TRGJP1. TRGV11 is an ORF; its function is uncertain. The CDR3 length is 20 residues, termini included. The CDR3 region is CTTVPAGLGTFGANGWFKIF.

To note about this clone: One junction end disagrees with the germline gene, perhaps due to a read error. Distinct nucleotide sequences in the sample also encode this CDR3. The V call is TRGV8, the J call TRGJ1 or TRGJ2. Germline assignment: CDR1 VENAVY and CDR2 YDSYNSRV. The CDR3 covers 10 residues. DNA of the CDR3: TGTGCCACCTCCCATTATAAGAAACTCTTC. Translation gives CATSHYKKLF.

This clone was seen a handful of times. This is likely an artifact of a read error, given a far larger clone one base away. Other DNA sequences in this sample translate to the same CDR3. This sequence joins TRGV4 and TRGJ1 or TRGJ2. Germline assignment: CDR1 EGSTGY and CDR2 YDSYTSSV. This CDR3 is built from 16 residues. The V segment lost 4 bases and the J segment 4 bases; nucleotides outside the gene matches: 16. The CDR3 region has the DNA TGTGCCACCTGGGACGGGCCTAGCATGGACTATTATAAGAAACTCTTT. It encodes CATWDGPSMDYYKKLF.

This clone is labeled medium-sized. The rearrangement uses TRGV4 and TRGJ1 or TRGJ2. The junction had 5 bases not matched to a gene; V was cut back by 6 bases and J by 3 bases. The V gene's germline CDR1 is EGSTGY and CDR2 YDSYTSSV. The CDR3 runs 12 residues. The CDR3 reads CATWLVYYKKLF. The CDR3, as DNA: TGTGCCACCTGGTTGGTTTATTATAAGAAACTCTTT.

This clone was picked up a small number of times. In DNA form, the CDR3 reads TGTGCCACCTGGGACGGGCACCGTATAGTGAAACTCTTT. It yields the protein CATWDGHRIVKLF. This chain uses TRGV4 with TRGJ1 or TRGJ2. Germline CDR1 is EGSTGY and CDR2 is YDSYTSSV. The CDR3 is 13 residues long. With 4 bases clipped from V and 12 bases from J, the junction kept 15 bases outside the gene matches.

The table lists this clone with a few counts. CDR3 sequence: CATWDGHYYKKLF. The CDR3, as DNA: TGTGCCACCTGGGATGGACATTATTATAAGAAACTCTTT. The chain joins TRGV4 to TRGJ1 or TRGJ2. J gave up 2 bases and V 1 base, and 2 bases lay outside the gene matches. Looked up from germline, CDR1 is EGSTGY and CDR2 is YDSYTSSV. The length of the CDR3 is 13 residues.

This clone is judged medium-sized. The gene calls are TRGV10 and TRGJP1. TRGV10 is recorded as an ORF, its role being uncertain. There are 13 residues in the CDR3. V lost 8 bases, J lost 11 bases, and 12 bases stayed unmatched. The CDR3 DNA sequence: TGTGCTGCGTGGGATTTAGATTGGTGGTTCAAGATATTT. This translates into CAAWDLDWWFKIF.

Details on this clone: A read error may be the cause here, since a much bigger clone is one base away. The sample contains more than one DNA sequence encoding this CDR3. The CDR3 reads CATWDGRRDYSSDWIKTF. Here the CDR3 DNA reads TGTGCCACCTGGGACGGGCGAAGGGATTACAGTAGTGATTGGATCAAGACGTTT. The rearrangement joins TRGV2 to TRGJP2. V trimming: 0 bases; J trimming: 2 bases; junction bases outside the gene matches: 12. Germline loops: CDR1 EGSNGY, CDR2 YDSYNSKV. The length of the CDR3 is 18 residues.

This clone was found a few times. The genes are TRGV5 and TRGJP2. The CDR3 totals 18 residues. V was pared by 0 bases and J by 3 bases, with 13 bases of the junction left unmatched. CDR1 is VINAFY, CDR2 YDVSNSKD, per germline. In nucleotides, the CDR3 is TGTGCCACCTGGGACAGGCCGAGTCCTAATTGTAGTGATTGGATCAAGACGTTT. It is translated as CATWDRPSPNCSDWIKTF.